This record looks at one T cell receptor (beta chain) sequence and its context. Antigen unknown. TCRdb independently ran MiXCR on the reads; one entry per CDR3 protein. The sample records hundreds of thousands of distinct CDR3 sequences, under 20% being singletons. These data are taken from a study of T cell repertoires in cytomegalovirus infection. Study-wide background: Matching HLA type and CMV infection were both indicated by public TCR beta signatures.

V lost 1 base, J lost 5 bases, and 12 bases lay in between. CDR3 length equals 14 residues. From germline, CDR1 is SGHVS and CDR2 FNYEAQ. Study results and limitations: Using cumulative public TCR beta family frequency, the authors identified those who carried CMV together with the relevant HLA. There were HLA-C-restricted CMV-specific TCR beta clonotypes dominating the ex vivo response.

The chain links TRBV7-6 to TRBJ2-7; D is perhaps TRBD1 (6 bases). The sample taken for sequencing was PBMCs. This receptor was identified in a human donor in good health (CMV status not recorded). Some clones in this sample may be carry-over from other donors' samples. The CDR3 nucleotides are TGTGCCAGCAGCTTAGACACAGGGCAACACGAGCAGTACTTC. Translated: CASSLDTGQHEQYF.